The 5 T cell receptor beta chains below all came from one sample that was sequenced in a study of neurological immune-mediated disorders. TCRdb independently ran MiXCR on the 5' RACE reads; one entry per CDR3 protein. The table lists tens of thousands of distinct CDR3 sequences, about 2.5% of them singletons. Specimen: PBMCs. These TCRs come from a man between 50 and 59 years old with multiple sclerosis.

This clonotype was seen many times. The CDR3 nucleotides read TGTGCCAGCAGTTTCTTAGAGCCGAACACTGAAGCTTTCTTT. It translates to CASSFLEPNTEAFF. The chain combines TRBV27 with TRBJ1-1; D uncertain. V was shortened by 3 bases and J by 1 base, with 9 bases between the two germline ends. Germline lookup yields CDR1 MNHEY and CDR2 SMNVEV (reference sequence). This CDR3 comprises 14 residues.

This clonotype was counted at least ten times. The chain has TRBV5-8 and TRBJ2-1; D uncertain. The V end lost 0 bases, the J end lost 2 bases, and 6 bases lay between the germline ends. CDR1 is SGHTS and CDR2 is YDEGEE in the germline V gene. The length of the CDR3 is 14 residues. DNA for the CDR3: TGTGCCAGCAGCTTGGGCGAGCCCTACAATGAGCAGTTCTTC. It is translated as CASSLGEPYNEQFF.

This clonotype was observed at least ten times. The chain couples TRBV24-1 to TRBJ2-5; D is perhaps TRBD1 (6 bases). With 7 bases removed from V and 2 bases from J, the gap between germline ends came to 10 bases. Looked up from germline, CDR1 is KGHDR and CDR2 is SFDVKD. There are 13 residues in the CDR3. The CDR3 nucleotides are TGTGCCACCAGAAAAGGACAGCAAGAGACCCAGTACTTC. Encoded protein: CATRKGQQETQYF.

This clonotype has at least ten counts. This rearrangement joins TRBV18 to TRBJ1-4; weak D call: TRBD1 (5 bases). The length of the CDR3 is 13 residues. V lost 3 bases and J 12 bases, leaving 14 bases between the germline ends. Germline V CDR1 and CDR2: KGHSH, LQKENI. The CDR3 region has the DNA TGTGCCAGCTCACCGTCGGAAGGGGTGGAACTGTTTTTT. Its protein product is CASSPSEGVELFF.

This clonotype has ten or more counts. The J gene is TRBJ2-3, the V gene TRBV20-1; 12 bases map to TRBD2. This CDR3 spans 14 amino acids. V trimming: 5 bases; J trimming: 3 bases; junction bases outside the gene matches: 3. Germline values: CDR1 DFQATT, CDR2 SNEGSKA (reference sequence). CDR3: CSAEGLAGTDTQYF. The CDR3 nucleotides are TGCAGTGCTGAAGGACTAGCGGGGACAGATACGCAGTATTTT.